This T cell receptor beta chain was obtained from a study of tumour-infiltrating T cells in Burkitt lymphoma. Sequenced by immunoSEQ multiplex PCR; TCRdb stores in-frame clones only, minus some. The sample comprises approximately 1,400 clones, 93% of which are singletons, and around an eighth rests with the top ten. The CDR3 runs 15 residues. The germline V gene encodes CDR1 SGHDT and CDR2 YYEEEE. The ends were cut back, 7 bases at V and 1 base at J, with 15 bases in the middle. The chain recombines TRBV5-6 with TRBJ1-5; D unresolved. The receptor was derived from a human donor with diffuse large B-cell lymphoma. Sequences were obtained from tumor tissue. The CDR3 spells CASAASGLSNQPQHF. The CDR3 DNA reads TGTGCCAGCGCTGCGAGTGGTTTGAGCAATCAGCCCCAGCATTTT.